The 10 T cell receptor beta chains below all came from one sample that was sequenced in a study of T cell responses to AZD1222 COVID-19 vaccine. Sequencing was performed with immunoSEQ multiplex PCR; in TCRdb, only in-frame clones are kept and a portion is missing. The sample holds roughly 140,000 clones, 90% seen once. The sequencing here drew on peripheral blood, taken on day 0 of AZD1222 vaccination. The receptors originated from an adult in good health.

This chain links TRBV24-1 with TRBJ1-5; D unclear. V lost 5 bases, J lost 6 bases, and 7 bases lay in between. The CDR3 consists of 12 residues. Germline V CDR1 and CDR2: KGHDR, SFDVKD. DNA of the CDR3: TGTGCCACCAGTGCCCCCGGTCAGCCCCAGCATTTT. This encodes CATSAPGQPQHF.

This sequence joins TRBV4-3 and TRBJ2-7; 8 bases match TRBD2. The CDR3 extends over 15 amino acids. Germline CDR1 reads LGHNA; CDR2 reads YSLEER. With V trimmed by 0 bases and J by 4 bases, 5 bases remained unmatched. CDR3 nucleotide sequence: TGCGCCAGCAGCCAAGATGTAGAGCGGGAGTACGAGCAGTACTTC. This translates into CASSQDVEREYEQYF.

This chain uses TRBV27 with TRBJ2-1; TRBD1 matches at 7 bases. CDR1 is MNHEY, CDR2 SMNVEV, per germline (reference sequence). Trimming at V came to 4 bases and at J to 4 bases, leaving 7 bases not matched to a gene. CDR3 length equals 15 residues. This CDR3 is CASSSGTVTYNEQFF. The CDR3 DNA reads TGTGCCAGCAGTTCCGGGACAGTGACTTACAATGAGCAGTTCTTC.

The CDR3 loop is CASSLLTGRTGELFF. For the CDR3, the DNA is TGTGCCAGCAGTTTATTGACAGGGCGCACCGGGGAGCTGTTTTTT. The chain has TRBV28 and TRBJ2-2, with 7 bases matching TRBD1. The CDR3 runs 15 residues. Germline V CDR1 and CDR2: MDHEN, SYDVKM. The V and J ends lost 1 base and 4 bases, in that order; junction bases with no gene match: 3.

The chain is built from TRBV15 and TRBJ1-5; weak D call: TRBD1 (5 bases). Per germline, CDR1 LNHNV and CDR2 YYDKDF (reference sequence). Trimming shortened V by 3 bases and J by 1 base, and 13 bases separated the two germline ends. The CDR3 runs to 16 residues. CDR3 nucleotide sequence: TGTGCCACCAGCAGCCACCATTGGGACAGCAATCAGCCCCAGCATTTT. Translating it yields CATSSHHWDSNQPQHF.

This rearrangement joins TRBV6-2 or TRBV6-3 to TRBJ2-1; D ambiguous. CDR1 and CDR2 from the germline V gene are MNHEY and SVGEGT. CDR3 length: 15 residues. Trimming removed 5 bases from V and 5 bases from J, with 16 bases in between. This chain's CDR3 is CASSRLGWENNEQFF. Here the CDR3 DNA reads TGTGCCAGCAGTAGGCTCGGCTGGGAAAACAATGAGCAGTTCTTC.

This clone was found once. The rearrangement links TRBV6-4 to TRBJ2-3; D is perhaps TRBD1 or TRBD2 (5 bases each). Trimming cost V 2 bases and J 7 bases, with 13 bases left between them. Germline assignment: CDR1 MRHNA and CDR2 SNTAGT. The CDR3 is made up of 14 amino acids. CDR3: CASSDPGGENTQYF. CDR3 in DNA: TGTGCCAGCAGTGACCCTGGGGGAGAGAATACGCAGTATTTT.

V and J are TRBV7-3 and TRBJ2-1; 8 bases agree with TRBD2. The V gene end was trimmed by 3 bases and the J gene end by 3 bases; junction bases not matched to a gene: 7. Germline V gene data show CDR1 as SGHTA and CDR2 as FQGTGA. The CDR3 sequence is 16 residues long. Here the CDR3 DNA reads TGTGCCAGCAGCTTGGGGTATCGGGAGGGCTACAATGAGCAGTTCTTC. Translated, it gives CASSLGYREGYNEQFF.

The gene calls are TRBV29-1 and TRBJ1-1, with TRBD1 matching over 7 bases. With 4 bases clipped from V and 1 base from J, the junction kept 6 bases outside the gene matches. The CDR3 sequence is 14 residues long. Germline V CDR1 and CDR2: SQVTM, ANQGSEA. The CDR3 sequence: CSVGMTGWNTEAFF. Written as DNA, the CDR3 is TGCAGCGTTGGGATGACAGGGTGGAACACTGAAGCTTTCTTT. The complete variable domain, with remaining parts taken from reference TRBV29-1 and TRBJ1-1, reads SAVISQKPSRDICQRGTSLTIQCQVDSQVTMMFWYRQQPGQSLTLIATANQGSEATYESGFVIDKFPISRPNLTFSTLTVSNMSPEDSSIYLCSVGMTGWNTEAFFGQGTRLTVV.

A remark on this clone: Distinct nucleotide sequences in the sample also encode this CDR3. The rearrangement uses TRBV15 and TRBJ1-5; TRBD1 matches at 7 bases. Trimming took 3 bases from V and 4 from J; bases not matched to a gene: 3. Per the germline V gene, CDR1 is LNHNV and CDR2 is YYDKDF (reference sequence). The CDR3 is made up of 14 amino acids. This CDR3 is CATSRTGSNQPQHF. For the CDR3, the DNA is TGTGCCACCAGCAGGACAGGGAGTAATCAGCCCCAGCATTTT.